These T cell receptor beta chains were read from a single sample in a study of radiotherapy plus CTLA-4 blockade in lung cancer. Assay used: immunoSEQ multiplex PCR; TCRdb lists only in-frame clones, some missing. The table records some 94,000 clones, approximately 80% of them present only once. Sample: peripheral blood, taken from a patient treated with radiotherapy plus ipilimumab. The receptors shown here come from a human donor with non-small cell lung cancer that progressed on radiotherapy plus ipilimumab. The CDR3 runs from the conserved cysteine through the conserved F or W. Each record gives: V gene, J gene, clone size, CDR3 protein. Some rows mark clone size as missing; the rest say once, few, many or name a class of expanded clone.

TRBV29-1	TRBJ1-2	.	CSVDGQTYGYTF
TRBV5-6	TRBJ2-3	.	CASSFWGTDTQYF
TRBV5-1	TRBJ2-1	.	CASSFTTGSSYNEQFF
TRBV5-1	TRBJ1-1	.	CASSLWRNTEAFF
TRBV2	TRBJ2-7	once	CASSAGYEQYF
TRBV10-1	TRBJ2-1	.	CASSLGTRTEQFF
TRBV5-1	TRBJ2-5	.	CASSPTLQGLTAGHQETQYF
TRBV6-4	TRBJ2-1	.	CASSDKAGSYNEQFF
TRBV5-1	TRBJ1-2	few	CASSSNPGAANYGYTF
TRBV19	TRBJ2-7	once	CARPIPGQIYEQYF
TRBV30	TRBJ2-3	.	CAWRLETDTQYF
TRBV5-1	TRBJ2-1	few	CASNVAGVQNEQFF
TRBV11-2	TRBJ1-5	.	CASSPGSNQPQHF
TRBV27	TRBJ2-1	.	CASSRDQPGWDEQFF
TRBV28	TRBJ2-5	.	CASSFTLPGKTQYF
TRBV28	TRBJ2-2	.	CASSFATSGRAGELFF
TRBV29-1	TRBJ2-3	.	CSVGGAPRADTQYF
TRBV27	TRBJ2-1	.	CASSLSAGGAYNEQFF
TRBV30	TRBJ1-5	few	CAWREGQNINQPQHF
TRBV18	TRBJ1-1	.	CASSPLRGQTEAFF
TRBV7-3	TRBJ2-1	large	CASSDRDRGRNEQFF
TRBV19	TRBJ2-3	.	CASSAGLASTDTQYF
TRBV10-2	TRBJ1-2	.	CASGGQKPNYGYTF
TRBV18	TRBJ2-2	.	CASSLQRTGAGELFF
TRBV23-1	TRBJ2-1	.	CASSQAQGCSYNEQFF
TRBV7-8	TRBJ2-7	.	CASSRAPLSSYEQYF
TRBV14	TRBJ2-7	.	CASSQDGYEQYF
TRBV15	TRBJ1-2	.	CATSRDLGVWQGAAYGYTF
TRBV5-6	TRBJ2-2	.	CASSVLGELFF
TRBV4-1	TRBJ2-1	once	CASSQDRRGEQFF
TRBV30	TRBJ1-1	.	CAWSVLTEAFF
TRBV9	TRBJ2-1	.	CASSPDPRGVSNEQFF
TRBV6-5	TRBJ1-1	.	CASSRTGGGNTEAFF
TRBV19	TRBJ1-2	.	CASSEGWRGYTF
TRBV28	TRBJ2-4	once	CASSFVSGRSVAKNIQYF
TRBV18	TRBJ2-7	.	CASSPGSYEQYF
TRBV6-6	TRBJ2-7	.	CASSRGTILYEQYF
TRBV7-9	TRBJ2-7	.	CASSSNIGAYEQYF
TRBV19	TRBJ1-5	.	CASRATRSSQPQHF
TRBV2	TRBJ2-5	.	CASSAVWETQYF
TRBV7-7	TRBJ2-6	.	CASSDTSSGANVLTF
TRBV11-2	TRBJ2-4	.	CASSPGLAGYIQYF
TRBV2	TRBJ2-7	.	CASSEALWAGGDEQYF
TRBV2	TRBJ2-4	.	CASRVFYPTVAKNIQYF
TRBV7-3	TRBJ2-1	.	CASSLLPWGLGYNEQFF
TRBV9	TRBJ2-3	.	CASSVGLAGQGGTQYF
TRBV7-6	TRBJ1-5	.	CASSLRDVGSNQPQHF
TRBV25-1	TRBJ1-2	few	CASSVHRGTGYTF
TRBV6-4	TRBJ1-1	once	CASSVGTGVAEAFF
TRBV11-1	TRBJ2-7	.	CASSSERALGALYEQYF
TRBV10-1	TRBJ2-1	.	CASSVNRGIFNEQFF
TRBV20-1	TRBJ2-1	.	CSASSGSEQFF
TRBV9	TRBJ1-4	.	CASTPEGTTNEKLFF
TRBV6-6	TRBJ1-4	.	CASSYGATNEKLFF
TRBV2	TRBJ2-4	.	CASSVEREINNIQYF